One and the same sample provided the 25 T cell receptor beta chains below, sequenced in a study of T cells expressing NK-cell markers (dated by TCRdb to about 2020). The library was generated by 5' RACE. The sequencer listed for this sample is Illumina HiSeq 2000. TCRdb reprocessed the public reads and reports one entry per CDR3 protein sequence, without DNA. For this sample, the table gives almost 450,000 distinct CDR3 sequences. 7.3% of the sample belongs to the ten largest clones. The sequenced sample was blood T cells: a sorted CD56 or NKG2C T cell subset, CD4+ or CD8+ T cells, or bulk PBMC T cells (not recorded which). Source of these receptors: a woman between 18 and 69 years old in good health.

V is TRBV7-2 and J is TRBJ2-1; the TCRdb call, TRBD2, lacks DNA for checking. Germline CDR1 and CDR2: SGHTA and FQGNSA. There are 13 residues in the CDR3. CDR3 amino acids: CASSGTSWNEQFF.

V is TRBV20-1 and J is TRBJ2-5; the D call of TRBD2 rests on TCRdb alone, since no DNA is present to check it. CDR3 length: 13 residues. The germline gives CDR1 DFQATT, CDR2 SNEGSKA (reference sequence). The CDR3 here is CSARGLLAETQYF.

This chain joins TRBV6-2 or TRBV6-3 and TRBJ2-1. The CDR3 is 13 amino acids. Germline assignment: CDR1 MNHEY and CDR2 SVGEGT. The CDR3 spells CASSYSSWSEQFF.

The chain uses TRBV27 and TRBJ1-6; TCRdb lists TRBD1, though no DNA is available to test this call. Germline V lookup: CDR1 MNHEY, CDR2 SMNVEV (reference sequence). The CDR3 loop spans 16 amino acids. The CDR3 loop is CASSLSSPGAAKALHF.

The genes are TRBV6-5 and TRBJ1-2; as DNA is missing, the TRBD1 call by TCRdb cannot be tested. Germline V gene data show CDR1 as MNHEY and CDR2 as SVGAGI. This CDR3 contains 14 residues. The CDR3 reads CASSYLQGAKGYTF.

The chain joins TRBV14 to TRBJ2-3. Looked up from germline, CDR1 is SGHDN and CDR2 is FVKESK. The CDR3 extends over 15 amino acids. The CDR3 spells CASSLFSASTDTQYF.

The CDR3 sequence: CASSFSGAGELFF. The J gene is TRBJ2-2, the V gene TRBV7-7. CDR3 length: 13 amino acids. Germline V gene lookup returns CDR1 SSHAT and CDR2 FNYEAQ (reference sequence).

The chain has TRBV6-2 or TRBV6-3 and TRBJ2-3; TCRdb's assignment of TRBD1 cannot be checked, as there is no DNA. CDR1 and CDR2 from the germline V gene are MNHEY and SVGEGT. This CDR3 has 15 residues. The CDR3 here is CASSSTGVSTDTQYF.

The chain's CDR3 is CASSLGTSGGAGHNEQFF. The rearrangement joins TRBV4-3 to TRBJ2-1; TCRdb designates TRBD2, a call that cannot be tested without DNA. Germline V gene lookup returns CDR1 LGHNA and CDR2 YSLEER. The CDR3 totals 18 residues.

The chain links TRBV14 to TRBJ2-4; absent DNA, TCRdb's TRBD2 call cannot be checked. There are 17 residues in the CDR3. Germline assignment: CDR1 SGHDN and CDR2 FVKESK. The CDR3 sequence: CASSQDPPWRAKNIQYF.

J is TRBJ1-5 and V is TRBV11-2. The CDR3 is made up of 15 amino acids. Germline CDR1 is SGHAT and CDR2 is FQNNGV. The CDR3 region is CASSPREGGDQPQHF.

V gene TRBV7-2 combines with J gene TRBJ1-2; with no DNA, the TCRdb D assignment of TRBD1 cannot be verified. CDR3 size: 15 residues. CDR1 is SGHTA, CDR2 FQGNSA, per germline. CDR3: CASSLAGGGGYGYTF.

The chain has TRBV10-3 and TRBJ1-2; without DNA, the TCRdb call of TRBD1 cannot be checked. The CDR3 is made up of 13 amino acids. CDR1 and CDR2 (germline): ENHRY, SYGVKD. The CDR3 here is CAISGGGAYGYTF.

The chain links TRBV7-2 to TRBJ2-2. This CDR3 is built from 13 residues. Germline assignment: CDR1 SGHTA and CDR2 FQGNSA. CDR3 protein: CASSPDLWGELFF.

J is TRBJ1-6 and V is TRBV12-3 or TRBV12-4. The CDR3 is 15 amino acids. The CDR3: CASSPPGPSRSPLHF.

V usage is TRBV5-4 and J usage is TRBJ2-4; TCRdb indicates TRBD2, and absent DNA this call remains unverified. CDR1 is SGHNT, CDR2 YYREEE, per germline (reference sequence). CDR3 length equals 18 residues. This CDR3 is CASSASLAGGLSKNIQYF.

The rearrangement joins TRBV5-1 to TRBJ2-3. This CDR3 is built from 15 residues. Germline V lookup: CDR1 SGHRS, CDR2 YFSETQ. CDR3 sequence reads: CASSLLEDSTDTQYF.

This rearrangement joins TRBV5-1 to TRBJ2-3; TCRdb reports TRBD2, a call that lacks DNA to check it against. CDR1 is SGHRS, CDR2 YFSETQ, per germline. This CDR3 comprises 14 residues. The CDR3 region is CASSTGLSTDTQYF.

The V and J genes are TRBV5-5 and TRBJ2-5; TCRdb's D gene call, TRBD1, goes unchecked for lack of DNA. CDR1 and CDR2 (germline): SGHKS, YYEKEE (reference sequence). This CDR3 comprises 15 residues. The CDR3 spells CASSGMLTAEETQYF.

This rearrangement joins TRBV20-1 to TRBJ2-7; TCRdb's D gene call, TRBD1, goes unchecked for lack of DNA. This CDR3 is 15 amino acids long. Germline lookup yields CDR1 DFQATT and CDR2 SNEGSKA (reference sequence). CDR3 loop: CSASRGQGASYEQYF.

V is TRBV2 and J is TRBJ1-1. This CDR3 spans 15 amino acids. Germline V gives CDR1 SNHLY, CDR2 FYNNEI. The CDR3 region is CASSERASPQGEAFF.

CDR3 protein: CASSLEKLWEETQYF. The J gene is TRBJ2-5, the V gene TRBV7-9; TCRdb outputs TRBD2, but without DNA this stays unchecked. CDR3 length: 15 residues. Germline lookup yields CDR1 SEHNR and CDR2 FQNEAQ (reference sequence).

The CDR3 loop is CASSPRIVQETQYF. The chain joins TRBV12-3 or TRBV12-4 to TRBJ2-5; lacking DNA, the TRBD2 call made by TCRdb goes unchecked. This CDR3 is built from 14 residues.

CDR3 sequence reads: CASTKRRGLAGVQETQYF. The rearrangement uses TRBV11-2 and TRBJ2-5; TCRdb returns TRBD2, unconfirmable since there is no DNA. CDR3 length: 18 amino acids. Germline CDR1 is SGHAT and CDR2 is FQNNGV.

The CDR3 here is CASSAANSPLHF. The J gene is TRBJ1-6, the V gene TRBV4-3. The CDR3 runs 12 residues. The germline CDR1 and CDR2 sequences are LGHNA and YSLEER.